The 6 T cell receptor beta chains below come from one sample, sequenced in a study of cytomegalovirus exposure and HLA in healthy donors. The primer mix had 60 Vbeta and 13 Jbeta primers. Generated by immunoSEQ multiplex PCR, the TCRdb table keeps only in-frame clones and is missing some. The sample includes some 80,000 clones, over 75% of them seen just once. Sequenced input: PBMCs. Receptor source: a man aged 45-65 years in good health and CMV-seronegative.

The CDR3 DNA sequence: TGTGCCAGCAGTAAACTAGCGGGGGTAGCAGATACGCAGTATTTT. This gives the protein CASSKLAGVADTQYF. The chain joins TRBV2 to TRBJ2-3; TRBD2 agrees at 11 bases. Looked up from germline, CDR1 is SNHLY and CDR2 is FYNNEI. With 5 bases clipped from V and 4 bases from J, the junction kept 5 bases outside the gene matches. This CDR3 is built from 15 residues.

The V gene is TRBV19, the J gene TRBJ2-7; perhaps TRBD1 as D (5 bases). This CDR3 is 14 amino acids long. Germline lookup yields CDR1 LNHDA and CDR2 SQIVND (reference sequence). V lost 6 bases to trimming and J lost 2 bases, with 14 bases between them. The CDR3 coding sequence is TGTGCCAGTAGCCCGGACACACCGGCCTACGAGCAGTACTTC. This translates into CASSPDTPAYEQYF.

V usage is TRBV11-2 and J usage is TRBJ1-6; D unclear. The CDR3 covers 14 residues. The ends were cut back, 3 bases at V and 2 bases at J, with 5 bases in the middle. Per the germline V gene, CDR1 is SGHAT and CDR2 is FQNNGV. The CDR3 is CASSFLAYNSPLHF. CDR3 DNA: TGTGCCAGCAGCTTCTTAGCCTATAATTCACCCCTCCACTTT.

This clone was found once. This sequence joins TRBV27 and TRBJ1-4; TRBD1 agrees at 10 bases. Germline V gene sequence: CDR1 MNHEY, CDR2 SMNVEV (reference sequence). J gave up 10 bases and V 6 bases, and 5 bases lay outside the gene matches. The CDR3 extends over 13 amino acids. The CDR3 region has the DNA TGTGCCAGCAGCCCGGGACAGGGGCGAAAACTGTTTTTT. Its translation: CASSPGQGRKLFF.

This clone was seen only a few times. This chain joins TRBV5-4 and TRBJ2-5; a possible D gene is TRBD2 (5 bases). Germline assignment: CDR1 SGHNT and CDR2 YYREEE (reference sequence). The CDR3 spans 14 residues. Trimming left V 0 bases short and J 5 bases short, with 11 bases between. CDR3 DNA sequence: TGTGCCAGCAGCTTGGGAGGGCGTAGGGAGACCCAGTACTTC. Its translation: CASSLGGRRETQYF. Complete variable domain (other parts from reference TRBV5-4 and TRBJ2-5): ETGVTQSPTHLIKTRGQQVTLRCSSQSGHNTVSWYQQALGQGPQFIFQYYREEENGRGNFPPRFSGLQFPNYSSELNVNALELDDSALYLCASSLGGRRETQYFGPGTRLLVL.

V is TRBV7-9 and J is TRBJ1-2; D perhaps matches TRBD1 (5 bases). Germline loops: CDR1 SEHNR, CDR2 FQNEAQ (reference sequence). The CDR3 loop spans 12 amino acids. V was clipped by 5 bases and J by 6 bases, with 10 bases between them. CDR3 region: CASSEDTNGYTF. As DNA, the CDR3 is TGTGCCAGCAGCGAGGACACCAATGGCTACACCTTC.